The 15 T cell receptor beta chains reported below all come from one sample, sequenced in a study of T cell responses to AZD1222 COVID-19 vaccine. The protocol was immunoSEQ multiplex PCR, while the TCRdb copy is restricted to in-frame clones and leaves out a portion. The sample gives approximately 110,000 clones, around 92% of which show up once; 4% to 5% is in the top ten. The sequences come from peripheral blood, collected on day 0 of AZD1222 vaccination. Receptor source: an adult in good health.

This clone appeared a single time. This chain connects TRBV6-1 to TRBJ1-1; D gene unclear. In germline, CDR1 is MNHNS, CDR2 SASEGT. The CDR3 totals 16 residues. The V and J ends lost 2 bases and 2 bases respectively, with 15 bases between them. CDR3 residues: CASSELGRPINTEAFF. CDR3 DNA sequence: TGTGCCAGCAGTGAACTAGGTCGGCCGATTAACACTGAAGCTTTCTTT.

The genes are TRBV19 and TRBJ2-1; TRBD2 is a possible D gene (6 bases). V was clipped by 7 bases and J by 2 bases, with 15 bases between them. CDR3 length: 15 residues. CDR1 LNHDA and CDR2 SQIVND come from the germline V gene (reference sequence). The CDR3 spells CASKGLTLTYNEQFF. The CDR3 region has the DNA TGTGCCAGTAAGGGACTGACATTAACCTACAATGAGCAGTTCTTC.

V gene TRBV2 combines with J gene TRBJ1-1, with a tentative D call TRBD1 (5 bases). V lost 7 bases to trimming and J lost 5 bases, with 17 bases between them. There are 14 residues in the CDR3. Germline values: CDR1 SNHLY, CDR2 FYNNEI. CDR3 loop: CASTTSRGFTEAFF. The DNA for the CDR3 is TGTGCCAGCACCACAAGTCGGGGGTTTACTGAAGCTTTCTTT.

The chain couples TRBV18 to TRBJ2-7; 9 bases map to TRBD2. With V trimmed by 5 bases and J by 0 bases, 8 bases remained unmatched. Germline V gene sequence: CDR1 KGHSH, CDR2 LQKENI. The CDR3 totals 16 residues. The CDR3 sequence is CASSEGVAGASYEQYF. CDR3 sequence (DNA): TGTGCCAGCTCAGAGGGAGTAGCGGGGGCCTCCTACGAGCAGTACTTC.

The chain uses TRBV28 and TRBJ1-1; 9 nucleotides match TRBD1. V shed 5 bases and J 5 bases; nucleotides not matched to a gene: 9. The V gene's germline CDR1 is MDHEN and CDR2 SYDVKM. CDR3 size: 15 residues. The DNA of the CDR3 is TGTGCCAGCAGTAAAACAGGGGGCGGGCGGACTGAAGCTTTCTTT. Translation: CASSKTGGGRTEAFF.

The V gene is TRBV28, the J gene TRBJ2-7; a possible D gene is TRBD2 (5 bases). Germline V gene sequence: CDR1 MDHEN, CDR2 SYDVKM. The CDR3 totals 16 residues. The V end lost 6 bases, the J end lost 2 bases, and 20 bases lay between the germline ends. CDR3 loop: CASRVRTFVHPYEQYF. The CDR3 DNA reads as TGTGCCAGCAGGGTCCGGACTTTTGTCCATCCCTACGAGCAGTACTTC.

The chain combines TRBV29-1 with TRBJ1-5, with TRBD1 identical over 7 bases. V was pared by 6 bases and J by 11 bases, with 10 bases of the junction left unmatched. The CDR3 loop spans 12 amino acids. Per the germline V gene, CDR1 is SQVTM and CDR2 is ANQGSEA. The CDR3 loop is CSVRTGEAAQHF. In nucleotides, the CDR3 is TGCAGCGTGAGGACAGGAGAGGCGGCCCAGCATTTT. The full variable domain, with the rest looked up from reference TRBV29-1 and TRBJ1-5, is SAVISQKPSRDICQRGTSLTIQCQVDSQVTMMFWYRQQPGQSLTLIATANQGSEATYESGFVIDKFPISRPNLTFSTLTVSNMSPEDSSIYLCSVRTGEAAQHFGDGTRLSIL.

The chain combines TRBV7-9 with TRBJ1-2, with no clear D. CDR3 length equals 10 residues. Trimming left V 8 bases short and J 7 bases short, with 8 bases between. CDR1 is SEHNR, CDR2 FQNEAQ, per germline (reference sequence). In nucleotides, the CDR3 is TGTGCCAGCGGCGGCCTTGGCTACACCTTC. Translation: CASGGLGYTF.

The rearrangement uses TRBV19 and TRBJ2-7, with 7 positions matching TRBD2. The J segment lost 4 bases and the V segment lost 7 bases, leaving 7 bases of the junction unmatched. CDR3 size: 13 residues. The germline V gene encodes CDR1 LNHDA and CDR2 SQIVND (reference sequence). The CDR3 DNA reads as TGTGCCAGTACCCCGGGGGGACGATACGAGCAGTACTTC. Its translation is CASTPGGRYEQYF.

This rearrangement joins TRBV10-1 to TRBJ2-3; TRBD1 aligns across 7 bases. This CDR3 comprises 13 residues. The V segment lost 3 bases and the J segment 7 bases; nucleotides outside the gene matches: 4. Germline lookup yields CDR1 WNHNN and CDR2 SYGVQD (reference sequence). CDR3 residues: CASSEARGNTQYF. For the CDR3, the DNA is TGCGCCAGCAGTGAAGCCAGGGGGAATACGCAGTATTTT.

This chain connects TRBV15 to TRBJ1-2; D gene uncertain. In germline, CDR1 is LNHNV, CDR2 YYDKDF (reference sequence). CDR3 length: 13 residues. V was shortened by 0 bases and J by 14 bases, with 16 bases between the two germline ends. CDR3 in DNA: TGTGCCACCAGCAGAGATGCGGGGAGCCTTAGGACCTTC. It yields the protein CATSRDAGSLRTF.

The V call is TRBV11-2, the J call TRBJ1-2; D is ambiguous. This CDR3 is 16 amino acids long. The V end was cut by 5 bases, the J end by 8 bases, with 24 bases between. CDR1 is SGHAT, CDR2 FQNNGV, per germline. The chain's CDR3 is CASSPKFRGRTIGYTF. The CDR3 region has the DNA TGTGCCAGCAGCCCCAAGTTCAGAGGCCGCACAATCGGCTACACCTTC.

This chain joins TRBV7-2 and TRBJ2-3, with D perhaps TRBD2 (5 bases). This CDR3 spans 15 amino acids. The germline V gene has CDR1 SGHTA and CDR2 FQGNSA. The V end lost 2 bases, the J end lost 2 bases, and 11 bases lay between the germline ends. CDR3 sequence reads: CASSLSRDYTDTQYF. For the CDR3, the DNA is TGTGCCAGCAGCTTAAGTCGCGACTACACAGATACGCAGTATTTT.

The chain recombines TRBV25-1 with TRBJ2-7, with D uncertain. Germline lookup yields CDR1 MGHDK and CDR2 SYGVNS. This CDR3 contains 10 residues. Trimming took 6 bases from V and 3 from J, leaving 3 bases between them. CDR3 in DNA: TGTGCCAGCAGGGGCTACGAGCAGTACTTC. This codes for CASRGYEQYF.

The chain carries TRBV6-5 and TRBJ1-2; 8 bases match TRBD1. The germline V gene encodes CDR1 MNHEY and CDR2 SVGAGI. V dropped 6 bases and J dropped 7; count of bases not matched to a gene: 7. The CDR3 has 13 residues. The CDR3 loop reads CASSIDRGGGYTF. The CDR3 nucleotides are TGTGCCAGCAGCATCGACAGGGGAGGTGGCTACACCTTC.